This TCR beta chain was retrieved from a study of T cells after yellow fever vaccination. TCRdb itself ran the 5' RACE reads through MiXCR, one entry per CDR3 protein. The table includes a few hundred thousand distinct CDR3 sequences, over 6.5% detected once. V was pared by 8 bases and J by 9 bases, with 20 bases between. The V gene's germline CDR1 is SNHLY and CDR2 FYNNEI. The CDR3 has 14 residues. This clonotype was detected many times. The rearrangement links TRBV2 to TRBJ2-1; TRBD1 is a possible D gene (6 bases). The clonotype comes from a young man who received the YFV17D yellow fever vaccine. The sequencing used CD4+ T cells sorted from PBMCs, collected on the day of the yellow fever booster vaccination. This chain's CDR3 is CASGELQGRGEQFF. The CDR3 region has the DNA TGTGCCAGCGGGGAATTACAGGGTCGGGGTGAGCAGTTCTTC.